A single sample gave rise to the 4 T cell receptor beta chains below, sequenced in a study of blood T cells in healthy people across ages. It was with a sample-barcoded 5' primer and a J-beta primer mix that a second PCR of roughly 6 to 12 cycles was run. One entry per CDR3 protein results from TCRdb running MiXCR on the 5' RACE reads. The sample holds 650,000 to 800,000 distinct CDR3 sequences; under 45% are singletons and the top ten take about a fifth. The sample comprised blood. These receptors all come from a man aged 55-75 years in good health.

The J gene is TRBJ2-7, the V gene TRBV5-4; D may correspond to TRBD1 or TRBD2 (5 bases each). V lost 4 bases and J lost 6, with 14 bases in between. CDR1 SGHNT and CDR2 YYREEE come from the germline V gene (reference sequence). The CDR3 has 13 residues. Here the CDR3 reads CASSHGWGSEQYF. CDR3 DNA sequence: TGTGCCAGCAGCCACGGGTGGGGGAGCGAGCAGTACTTC.

The chain links TRBV2 to TRBJ2-3; 7 bases align to TRBD2. V dropped 7 bases and J dropped 6; count of bases not matched to a gene: 10. Germline values: CDR1 SNHLY, CDR2 FYNNEI. The length of the CDR3 is 14 residues. The CDR3 spells CASTRRGGSDTQYF. CDR3 bases: TGTGCCAGCACGAGGAGGGGAGGGTCGGATACGCAGTATTTT.

This clonotype was seen more than once but under ten times. V is TRBV3-1 and J is TRBJ2-7, with D uncertain. Germline V gene lookup returns CDR1 LGHDT and CDR2 YNNKEL (reference sequence). V was pared by 1 base and J by 5 bases, with 9 bases between. The CDR3 contains 13 residues. CDR3: CASSQVRFNEQYF. The CDR3 DNA follows: TGTGCCAGCAGCCAAGTGCGGTTCAACGAGCAGTACTTC.

The chain combines TRBV24-1 with TRBJ2-3; 9 nucleotides agree with TRBD1. J was trimmed by 3 bases and V by 4 bases; bases with no gene match: 10. CDR1 is KGHDR, CDR2 SFDVKD, per germline. The CDR3 consists of 17 residues. CDR3 amino acids: CATSDLQTGGSTDTQYF. CDR3 in DNA: TGTGCCACCAGTGACCTACAGACAGGGGGGAGTACAGATACGCAGTATTTT.